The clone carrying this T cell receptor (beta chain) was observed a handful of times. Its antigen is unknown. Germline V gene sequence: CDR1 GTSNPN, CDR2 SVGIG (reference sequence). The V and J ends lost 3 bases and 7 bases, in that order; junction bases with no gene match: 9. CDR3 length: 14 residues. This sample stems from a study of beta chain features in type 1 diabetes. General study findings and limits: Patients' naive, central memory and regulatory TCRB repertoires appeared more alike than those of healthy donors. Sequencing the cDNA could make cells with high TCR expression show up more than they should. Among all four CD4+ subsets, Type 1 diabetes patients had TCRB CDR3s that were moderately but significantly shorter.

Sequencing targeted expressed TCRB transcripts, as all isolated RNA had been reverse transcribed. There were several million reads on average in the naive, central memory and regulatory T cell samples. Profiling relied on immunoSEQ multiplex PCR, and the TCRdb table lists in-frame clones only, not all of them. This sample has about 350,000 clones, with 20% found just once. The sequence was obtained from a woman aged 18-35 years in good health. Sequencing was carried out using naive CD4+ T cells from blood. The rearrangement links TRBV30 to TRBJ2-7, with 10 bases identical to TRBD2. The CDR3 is CAWSGVAGGPEQYF. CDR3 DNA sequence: TGTGCCTGGAGCGGAGTAGCGGGAGGACCTGAGCAGTACTTC.